Following are 26 T cell receptor beta chains from one sample sequenced in a study of cytomegalovirus exposure and HLA in healthy donors. Primers for the PCR totalled 60 Vbeta and 13 Jbeta. Some clones are missing from TCRdb's copy, which holds only in-frame ones; the method was immunoSEQ multiplex PCR. The sample lists about 150,000 clones; 82% were seen once. Material: PBMCs. These receptors were collected from a woman between 50 and 59 years old in good health and CMV-seropositive.

The V gene is TRBV5-1, the J gene TRBJ2-5; TRBD2 agrees at 12 bases. Germline CDR1 is SGHRS and CDR2 is YFSETQ. There are 15 residues in the CDR3. V lost 3 bases to trimming and J lost 0 bases; unmatched junction nucleotides: 0. CDR3 sequence reads: CASSSSGGDQETQYF. The CDR3 nucleotides are TGCGCCAGCAGCTCTAGCGGGGGGGACCAAGAGACCCAGTACTTC.

The chain recombines TRBV6-6 with TRBJ1-1; 7 bases agree with TRBD1. There are 12 residues in the CDR3. Germline CDR1 reads MNHNY; CDR2 reads SVGAGI (reference sequence). Germline trimming cut 7 bases from V and 8 bases from J; bases unmatched to any gene: 7. In DNA, the CDR3 is TGTGCCAGCACCCCACAGGGGCGCGAAGCTTTCTTT. Its translation is CASTPQGREAFF.

The table lists this clone with a few counts. V usage is TRBV6-5 and J usage is TRBJ2-3, with a tentative D call TRBD1 (6 bases). Germline V gene sequence: CDR1 MNHEY, CDR2 SVGAGI. The CDR3 is 14 amino acids. V was pared by 6 bases and J by 3 bases, with 13 bases between. The CDR3 sequence: CASRVGAWTDTQYF. Written as DNA, the CDR3 is TGTGCCAGCAGGGTGGGGGCTTGGACAGATACGCAGTATTTT.

The chain employs TRBV4-1 and TRBJ1-5, with D perhaps matching TRBD1 (5 bases). This CDR3 is 15 amino acids long. V lost 0 bases and J lost 4, with 10 bases in between. Germline CDR1 and CDR2: MGHRA and YSYEKL. CDR3 protein: CASSQELQVNQPQHF. In nucleotides, the CDR3 is TGCGCCAGCAGCCAAGAGTTACAGGTAAATCAGCCCCAGCATTTT.

The chain combines TRBV10-1 with TRBJ2-7; D is ambiguous. V was trimmed by 3 bases and J by 0 bases, leaving 6 bases between them. This CDR3 is built from 13 residues. The V gene's germline CDR1 is WNHNN and CDR2 SYGVQD (reference sequence). In DNA, the CDR3 is TGCGCCAGCAGTGACGGTCCCTCCTACGAGCAGTACTTC. Amino acid sequence: CASSDGPSYEQYF.

This clone was detected a few times. The chain has TRBV5-1 and TRBJ2-7; 7 bases are a match to TRBD2. Per the germline V gene, CDR1 is SGHRS and CDR2 is YFSETQ. J gave up 3 bases and V 4 bases, and 7 bases lay outside the gene matches. CDR3 length: 14 residues. CDR3 residues: CASSGGPSGYEQYF. CDR3 in DNA: TGCGCCAGCAGCGGAGGGCCTAGCGGCTACGAGCAGTACTTC.

The chain couples TRBV6-1 to TRBJ2-7; 12 bases fit TRBD1. V trimming: 10 bases; J trimming: 6 bases; junction bases outside the gene matches: 4. The germline V gene has CDR1 MNHNS and CDR2 SASEGT. The CDR3 runs to 12 residues. Here the CDR3 DNA reads TGTGCCATCTGGGACAGGGGGCGCGAGCAGTACTTC. The encoded protein is CAIWDRGREQYF.

The chain couples TRBV6-5 to TRBJ1-2; D is unresolved. CDR1 and CDR2 (germline): MNHEY, SVGAGI. This CDR3 spans 14 amino acids. The germline V and J ends were trimmed by 0 bases and 8 bases, with 13 bases remaining between them. The CDR3 sequence: CASSYSGLAGGYTF. The CDR3, as DNA: TGTGCCAGCAGTTACTCGGGCCTGGCGGGGGGCTACACCTTC.

The chain combines TRBV18 with TRBJ2-7; D is uncertain. Trimming removed 3 bases from V and 2 bases from J, with 11 bases in between. The CDR3 length is 14 residues. Germline CDR1 KGHSH, CDR2 LQKENI. The CDR3 sequence is CASSPQQSAYEQYF. The CDR3 DNA sequence: TGTGCCAGCTCACCTCAACAGTCCGCCTACGAGCAGTACTTC.

There are a few counts of this clone. The chain joins TRBV19 to TRBJ2-3; a possible D gene is TRBD2 (5 bases). V lost 2 bases to trimming and J lost 1 base, with 7 bases between them. This CDR3 contains 14 residues. Germline lookup yields CDR1 LNHDA and CDR2 SQIVND (reference sequence). DNA for the CDR3: TGTGCCAGTAGTATATCCGGGGGCACAGATACGCAGTATTTT. Translating it yields CASSISGGTDTQYF.

The rearrangement links TRBV11-2 to TRBJ2-2; the match to TRBD1 covers 7 bases. Germline lookup yields CDR1 SGHAT and CDR2 FQNNGV. This CDR3 has 15 residues. J gave up 1 base and V 5 bases, and 4 bases lay outside the gene matches. CDR3 amino acids: CASSPRTGNTGELFF. The CDR3, as DNA: TGTGCCAGCAGCCCCCGGACAGGGAACACCGGGGAGCTGTTTTTT.

J is TRBJ1-3 and V is TRBV18; 7 positions agree with TRBD1. Germline CDR1 reads KGHSH; CDR2 reads LQKENI. Trimming took 6 bases from V and 3 from J; bases not matched to a gene: 11. The CDR3 consists of 16 residues. The CDR3 sequence: CASSDRVAVGGNTIYF. The CDR3 nucleotides read TGTGCCAGCTCCGACAGGGTAGCGGTTGGTGGAAACACCATATATTTT.

J is TRBJ2-1 and V is TRBV6-5, with 7 bases identical to TRBD2. V lost 1 base and J lost 5; bases outside the gene matches: 5. The CDR3 covers 15 residues. Germline lookup yields CDR1 MNHEY and CDR2 SVGAGI. The CDR3 is CASSYYRDYNNEQFF. CDR3 in DNA: TGTGCCAGCAGTTACTACCGGGACTACAACAATGAGCAGTTCTTC.

The chain employs TRBV28 and TRBJ1-2, with TRBD1 matching 7 bases. Unmatched junction bases numbered 18, after V lost 3 bases and J lost 5 bases. The CDR3 is 18 residues long. Germline V CDR1 and CDR2: MDHEN, SYDVKM. As DNA, the CDR3 is TGTGCCAGCAGTTTCGATGACCCTAGCCGGACAGGCCTATATGGCTACACCTTC. This codes for CASSFDDPSRTGLYGYTF.

The chain is built from TRBV30 and TRBJ2-7, with 10 bases aligning to TRBD1. V shed 0 bases and J 2 bases; nucleotides not matched to a gene: 4. CDR3 length: 15 amino acids. Germline V CDR1 and CDR2: GTSNPN, SVGIG (reference sequence). This CDR3 is CAWSVGTGAPYEQYF. The CDR3 DNA is TGTGCCTGGAGTGTGGGGACAGGGGCTCCCTACGAGCAGTACTTC.

The V gene is TRBV5-8, the J gene TRBJ1-2; D unresolved. The germline V gene has CDR1 SGHTS and CDR2 YDEGEE. CDR3 length: 14 amino acids. V was shortened by 0 bases and J by 4 bases, with 10 bases between the two germline ends. CDR3 amino acids: CASSLASVGYGYTF. The CDR3 DNA sequence: TGTGCCAGCAGCTTGGCTTCGGTCGGCTATGGCTACACCTTC.

The chain uses TRBV7-6 and TRBJ1-4; tentative D call: TRBD1 (6 bases). With 2 bases removed from V and 8 bases from J, the gap between germline ends came to 15 bases. This CDR3 spans 15 amino acids. Germline CDR1 SGHVS, CDR2 FNYEAQ. DNA for the CDR3: TGTGCCAGCAGCTTAAACCGCGGGGGGCGAGAAAAACTGTTTTTT. It is translated as CASSLNRGGREKLFF.

The sample holds a few counts of this clone. The CDR3 here is CASRTGSGSGNTIYF. CDR3 sequence (DNA): TGTGCCAGCAGGACAGGCAGCGGCTCTGGAAACACCATATATTTT. The chain has TRBV7-2 and TRBJ1-3; possibly TRBD1 for D (6 bases). V lost 6 bases, J lost 0 bases, and 12 bases lay in between. This CDR3 comprises 15 residues. The germline V gene has CDR1 SGHTA and CDR2 FQGNSA.

V and J are TRBV29-1 and TRBJ1-1, with 9 bases that match TRBD1. Looked up from germline, CDR1 is SQVTM and CDR2 is ANQGSEA. Trimming at V came to 8 bases and at J to 6 bases, leaving 4 bases not matched to a gene. This CDR3 is built from 11 residues. The DNA for the CDR3 is TGCAGCCTACGACAGGGGGCTGAAGCTTTCTTT. Translating it yields CSLRQGAEAFF.

This clone has just one count. This chain joins TRBV2 and TRBJ1-3; D perhaps matches TRBD1 (5 bases). V shed 7 bases and J shed 3 bases, with 10 bases lying between them. CDR1 and CDR2 from the germline V gene are SNHLY and FYNNEI. The CDR3 loop spans 13 amino acids. The CDR3 region has the DNA TGTGCCAGCACTCTGGACAATGGAAACACCATATATTTT. Translating it yields CASTLDNGNTIYF.

The chain uses TRBV7-2 and TRBJ2-2; 8 bases align to TRBD1. The CDR3 spans 13 residues. Germline-derived CDR1 and CDR2 are SGHTA and FQGNSA. With 5 bases clipped from V and 7 bases from J, the junction kept 3 bases outside the gene matches. Here the CDR3 reads CASSLGTGGELFF. Here the CDR3 DNA reads TGTGCCAGCAGCCTAGGGACAGGCGGGGAGCTGTTTTTT.

This rearrangement joins TRBV27 to TRBJ1-1; TRBD1 might be the D (6 bases). Trimming took 3 bases from V and 5 from J, leaving 13 bases between them. In germline, CDR1 is MNHEY, CDR2 SMNVEV (reference sequence). The CDR3 length is 14 residues. CDR3: CASSLEGGGTEAFF. For the CDR3, the DNA is TGTGCCAGCAGTTTGGAAGGGGGAGGGACTGAAGCTTTCTTT.

V is TRBV2 and J is TRBJ1-4, with D unclear. The CDR3 contains 14 residues. Trimming stripped 6 bases from V and 7 bases from J, with 15 bases between. The germline gives CDR1 SNHLY, CDR2 FYNNEI. The CDR3 reads CASSVDTLGEKLFF. CDR3 nucleotide sequence: TGTGCCAGCAGCGTCGACACCCTGGGTGAAAAACTGTTTTTT.

CDR3 residues: CASSQGEDQPQHF. In DNA form, the CDR3 reads TGTGCCAGCAGCCAAGGGGAAGATCAGCCCCAGCATTTT. The chain combines TRBV5-4 with TRBJ1-5; a weak D match, TRBD1 (5 bases). The V gene lost 4 bases and the J gene lost 5 bases, with 10 bases spanning the gap. The CDR3 is made up of 13 amino acids. The germline V gene encodes CDR1 SGHNT and CDR2 YYREEE (reference sequence).

Turning to this clone: Other DNA sequences within the sample encode an identical CDR3. V gene TRBV12-5 combines with J gene TRBJ2-3; D is possibly TRBD2 (5 bases). The CDR3 covers 13 residues. CDR1 is LGHNT, CDR2 FRNRAP, per germline. Trimming took off 2 bases at V and 5 bases at J, with 8 bases between the two ends. The CDR3 nucleotides read TGTGCTAGTGGTTTGATGGGGAGAGATACGCAGTATTTT. It is translated as CASGLMGRDTQYF. The variable domain in full, with the rest retrieved from reference TRBV12-5 and TRBJ2-3, is DARVTQTPRHKVTEMGQEVTMRCQPILGHNTVFWYRQTMMQGLELLAYFRNRAPLDDSGMPKDRFSAEMPDATLATLKIQPSEPRDSAVYFCASGLMGRDTQYFGPGTRLTVL.

V gene TRBV27 combines with J gene TRBJ2-3; TRBD2 matches at 8 bases. CDR1 is MNHEY, CDR2 SMNVEV, per germline (reference sequence). After removal of 5 bases from V and 5 bases from J, the junction contained 3 bases not matched to a gene. The CDR3 consists of 13 residues. In nucleotides, the CDR3 is TGTGCCAGCAGTCTCGGGGGGGTAGATACGCAGTATTTT. Protein sequence: CASSLGGVDTQYF.